Each of the 17 T cell receptor beta chains below was sequenced from the same sample in a study of human T cells and chemical hapten exposure. Time point: patch test 2, 6 weeks after DPC sensitization. Specified treatment: therapeutic diphenylcyclopropenone sensitization with weekly scalp DPC. TCRdb processed the RACE reads anew with MiXCR; each CDR3 protein has one entry. The sample lists 95,000 or so distinct CDR3 sequences, 9.5% to 12% occurring once. The material was whole blood, obtained in connection with sensitization to the hapten diphenylcyclopropenone (DPC). These receptor sequences come from a woman between 35 and 50 years old with alopecia areata. Some clones in this sample may be carry-over from other donors' samples.

This clonotype has ten or more counts. The gene calls are TRBV20-1 and TRBJ2-1; D might be TRBD2 (5 bases). CDR3 size: 15 residues. V was clipped by 2 bases and J by 0 bases, with 11 bases between them. CDR1 and CDR2 from the germline V gene are DFQATT and SNEGSKA (reference sequence). CDR3 protein: CSARLALSSYNEQFF. CDR3 nucleotide sequence: TGCAGTGCTAGACTAGCCTTGAGCTCCTACAATGAGCAGTTCTTC.

The chain couples TRBV28 to TRBJ2-5, with D possibly called TRBD1 or TRBD2 (5 bases each). The V gene lost 5 bases and the J gene lost 5 bases, with 15 bases spanning the gap. Germline lookup yields CDR1 MDHEN and CDR2 SYDVKM. This CDR3 region has 14 residues. The CDR3 region is CASSPGTAGETQYF. In nucleotides, the CDR3 is TGTGCCAGCAGTCCCGGGACGGCGGGTGAGACCCAGTACTTC.

This clonotype was seen just once. Sequence at one end of the junction differs from germline and may be a read error. The V call is TRBV6-5, the J call TRBJ1-1; unclear D gene. This CDR3 is 16 amino acids long. CDR1 is MNHEY and CDR2 is SVGAGI in the germline V gene. CDR3 residues: CASSYSIGQMNAEAFF. The CDR3 bases are TGTGCCAGCAGTTACTCAATTGGCCAGATGAACGCTGAAGCTTTCTTT.

This clonotype was counted ten times or more. This sequence joins TRBV10-3 and TRBJ1-5; D is unclear. Trimming left V 3 bases short and J 6 bases short, with 15 bases between. Germline V CDR1 and CDR2: ENHRY, SYGVKD. This CDR3 has 15 amino acids. The CDR3 bases are TGTGCCATCAGTGATTTCAGAGCGTCGAGTCAGCCCCAGCATTTT. Its protein product is CAISDFRASSQPQHF.

This clonotype was observed a handful of times. V and J are TRBV28 and TRBJ1-6; a weak D match, TRBD1 (5 bases). V lost 3 bases and J 17 bases, leaving 20 bases between the germline ends. CDR3 length equals 14 residues. In germline, CDR1 is MDHEN, CDR2 SYDVKM. The CDR3 DNA follows: TGTGCCAGCAGTTTTTCGGAGGAGCCCGGGGCAGTCCACTTT. Encoded protein: CASSFSEEPGAVHF.

This clonotype occurred many times. V gene TRBV9 combines with J gene TRBJ1-4, with a possible D match to TRBD1 (5 bases). Germline CDR1 and CDR2: SGDLS and YYNGEE. This CDR3 has 16 amino acids. Trimming took 3 bases from V and 8 from J, leaving 20 bases between them. CDR3 sequence reads: CASSGKGSGRAEKLFF. CDR3 DNA: TGTGCCAGCAGCGGAAAGGGATCAGGGCGGGCAGAAAAACTGTTTTTT.

This clonotype was found many times. The J gene is TRBJ1-1, the V gene TRBV6-5; D not certain. Germline V lookup: CDR1 MNHEY, CDR2 SVGAGI. The CDR3 loop spans 14 amino acids. Trimming stripped 4 bases from V and 1 base from J, with 10 bases between. CDR3: CASSSHSRNTEAFF. The CDR3 coding sequence is TGTGCCAGCAGTTCCCACTCCAGGAACACTGAAGCTTTCTTT.

The chain has TRBV20-1 and TRBJ2-1, with 12 bases matching TRBD2. The CDR3 consists of 14 residues. The germline V gene encodes CDR1 DFQATT and CDR2 SNEGSKA (reference sequence). Trimming removed 3 bases from V and 15 bases from J; junction bases left unmatched: 12. CDR3 bases: TGCAGTGCTAGCAGCCTAGCGGGAGGGCGAGGGGGGTTCTTC. This encodes CSASSLAGGRGGFF.

This clonotype was detected a few times. The rearrangement uses TRBV5-1 and TRBJ2-1; a weak D match, TRBD1 (6 bases). CDR1 and CDR2 from the germline V gene are SGHRS and YFSETQ. This CDR3 region has 15 residues. V gave up 3 bases and J gave up 0 bases, with 10 bases separating them. The CDR3 sequence is CASSSGVSSYNEQFF. In DNA, the CDR3 is TGCGCCAGCAGCTCAGGGGTAAGCTCCTACAATGAGCAGTTCTTC.

This clonotype was seen ten or more times. The J gene is TRBJ2-3, the V gene TRBV29-1; D gene uncertain. Trimming shortened V by 7 bases and J by 1 base, and 6 bases separated the two germline ends. Germline CDR1 SQVTM, CDR2 ANQGSEA. The CDR3 loop spans 11 amino acids. The CDR3: CSGRGTDTQYF. In DNA form, the CDR3 reads TGCAGCGGGAGAGGCACAGATACGCAGTATTTT.

V and J are TRBV12-3 or TRBV12-4 and TRBJ1-1, with a tentative D call TRBD1 (6 bases). Trimming took off 2 bases at V and 5 bases at J, with 12 bases between the two ends. The CDR3 has 14 amino acids. The CDR3 DNA sequence: TGTGCCAGCAGTTTACGGGGGGCTGGGACTGAAGCTTTCTTT. Translation gives CASSLRGAGTEAFF.

This clonotype occurred many times. The chain recombines TRBV14 with TRBJ2-5, with D unclear. The ends were cut back, 4 bases at V and 5 bases at J, with 20 bases in the middle. The germline V gene encodes CDR1 SGHDN and CDR2 FVKESK. This CDR3 region has 16 residues. The CDR3 region is CASSPLGIGPRETQYF. As DNA, the CDR3 is TGTGCCAGCAGCCCGTTAGGGATAGGCCCAAGGGAGACCCAGTACTTC. Using reference TRBV14 and TRBJ2-5 for the parts outside the CDR3, the full variable domain is EAGVTQFPSHSVIEKGQTVTLRCDPISGHDNLYWYRRVMGKEIKFLLHFVKESKQDESGMPNNRFLAERTGGTYSTLKVQPAELEDSGVYFCASSPLGIGPRETQYFGPGTRLLVL.

This clonotype was counted many times. V and J are TRBV5-5 and TRBJ2-1; the D is unclear. Germline V gene lookup returns CDR1 SGHKS and CDR2 YYEKEE (reference sequence). The CDR3 has 14 residues. V was cut by 4 bases and J by 8 bases, with 16 bases left in between. The CDR3, as DNA: TGTGCCAGCAGCATGGTCCGTCGCAACGATGAGCAGTTCTTC. This sequence encodes CASSMVRRNDEQFF.

This clonotype was counted at least ten times. The V gene is TRBV6-5, the J gene TRBJ2-2; 12 bases fit TRBD2. The V gene's germline CDR1 is MNHEY and CDR2 SVGAGI. With 6 bases clipped from V and 1 base from J, the junction kept 6 bases outside the gene matches. This CDR3 has 17 residues. The CDR3: CASSLGLAGRNTGELFF. CDR3 in DNA: TGTGCCAGCAGCCTTGGACTAGCGGGGAGGAACACCGGGGAGCTGTTTTTT.

This clonotype was detected ten times or more. The V gene is TRBV27, the J gene TRBJ1-2; no clear D. The length of the CDR3 is 16 residues. Per the germline V gene, CDR1 is MNHEY and CDR2 is SMNVEV (reference sequence). V was trimmed by 5 bases and J by 2 bases, leaving 18 bases between them. CDR3 in DNA: TGTGCCAGCAGTCCCACTTCCTTAACCGGGAACTATGGCTACACCTTC. Its translation: CASSPTSLTGNYGYTF.

This clonotype has a handful of counts. The chain recombines TRBV6-2 or TRBV6-3 with TRBJ1-1, with D perhaps matching TRBD1 (5 bases). This CDR3 is built from 14 residues. Trimming removed 8 bases from V and 2 bases from J, with 15 bases in between. Germline CDR1 and CDR2: MNHEY and SVGEGT. CDR3 residues: CASQKGTSNTEAFF. The DNA of the CDR3 is TGTGCCAGCCAAAAAGGGACTTCCAACACTGAAGCTTTCTTT.

The rearrangement joins TRBV9 to TRBJ2-2; no reliable D call. There are 13 residues in the CDR3. V lost 2 bases and J lost 7, with 9 bases in between. The germline gives CDR1 SGDLS, CDR2 YYNGEE. The CDR3 region is CASSVQIGGELFF. DNA for the CDR3: TGTGCCAGCAGCGTGCAGATTGGCGGGGAGCTGTTTTTT.